These T cell receptor beta chains were read from a single sample in a study of cytomegalovirus exposure and HLA in healthy donors. The data were produced by immunoSEQ multiplex PCR, yet TCRdb's version contains in-frame clones alone and is incomplete. The sample lists more than 200,000 clones, nearly 80% occurring once. The sequencing sample was made of PBMCs. The receptors originated from a man between 18 and 29 years old in good health and CMV-seronegative. CDR3s include the opening cysteine and the closing phenylalanine or tryptophan. A D gene is named only where the DNA matches it firmly. Size is omitted from some rows. Given values are once, few, many or a class for expanded clones.

15	NA	TRBD2	TRBV30	TRBJ2-1	TGTGCCTGGAGTGTACAACGGGAGGGCCCGGATGAGCAGTTCTTC	CAWSVQREGPDEQFF
15	NA	TRBD2	TRBV27	TRBJ2-7	TGTGCCAGCAGTTTGGCTAGCGGGAGGGCCTACGAGCAGTACTTC	CASSLASGRAYEQYF
16	NA	TRBD2	TRBV7-3	TRBJ2-2	TGTGCCAGCAGCCGGAAAGCGGGGGCGAACACCGGGGAGCTGTTTTTT	CASSRKAGANTGELFF
17	NA	TRBD2	TRBV7-8	TRBJ2-2	TGTGCCAGCAGCCCCGGACTAGCGGGGGAATTCACCGGGGAGCTGTTTTTT	CASSPGLAGEFTGELFF
15	NA	TRBD1	TRBV5-1	TRBJ2-2	TGCGCCAGCAGCTTGGCGCAGGGGGCTGCCGGGGAGCTGTTTTTT	CASSLAQGAAGELFF
15	NA	TRBD1	TRBV6-5	TRBJ2-7	TGTGCCAGCAGTTACGGACAGGGGGTTTCCTACGAGCAGTACTTC	CASSYGQGVSYEQYF
17	NA	TRBD2	TRBV5-1	TRBJ2-5	TGCGCCAGCAGCGCCGGACTAGCGGGAGTTTCCGGGGAGACCCAGTACTTC	CASSAGLAGVSGETQYF
14	NA	NA	TRBV30	TRBJ1-1	TGTGCCTGGATCCGGGCCGCGGGGAACACTGAAGCTTTCTTT	CAWIRAAGNTEAFF
12	NA	NA	TRBV30	TRBJ2-3	TGTGCCTGGAGGGGAGGCACAGATACGCAGTATTTT	CAWRGGTDTQYF
15	NA	TRBD2	TRBV19	TRBJ2-5	TGTGCCAGTAGTATAAGGTCTAGCGGACAAGAGACCCAGTACTTC	CASSIRSSGQETQYF
17	NA	NA	TRBV4-3	TRBJ2-3	TGCGCCAGCAGCCAAGGTGGTCTGGGACTTTCCACAGATACGCAGTATTTT	CASSQGGLGLSTDTQYF
13	NA	TRBD1	TRBV5-4	TRBJ1-1	TGTGCCAGCAGCCTTGGACAGGTCACTGAAGCTTTCTTT	CASSLGQVTEAFF
13	NA	NA	TRBV28	TRBJ2-2	TGTGCCAGCGTATCGGGAAATACCGGGGAGCTGTTTTTT	CASVSGNTGELFF
16	NA	TRBD2	TRBV9	TRBJ2-2	TGTGCCAGCAGCTTTGGACTAGCGGGTGGTACCGGGGAGCTGTTTTTT	CASSFGLAGGTGELFF
14	NA	NA	TRBV15	TRBJ1-1	TGTGCCACCAGCAGTGAGGGCCTGAACACTGAAGCTTTCTTT	CATSSEGLNTEAFF
16	NA	NA	TRBV25-1	TRBJ2-5	TGTGCCAGCAGTAAGGGGGGGCGCGGGGCACAAGAGACCCAGTACTTC	CASSKGGRGAQETQYF
16	NA	TRBD1	TRBV18	TRBJ2-1	TGTGCCAGCTCACCACCACCGATACAGGGGTACAATGAGCAGTTCTTC	CASSPPPIQGYNEQFF
14	few	TRBD2	TRBV25-1	TRBJ2-5	TGTGCCAGCAGTGAACTAGCGGGGGAGGAGACCCAGTACTTC	CASSELAGEETQYF
14	NA	NA	TRBV7-9	TRBJ1-1	TGTGCCAGCAGCCTGCGACAGTCGAACACTGAAGCTTTCTTT	CASSLRQSNTEAFF
15	NA	NA	TRBV7-2	TRBJ1-2	TGTGCCAGCAGCTTAGCGGGCGATACTGTAGATGGCTACACCTTC	CASSLAGDTVDGYTF
16	NA	NA	TRBV7-3	TRBJ2-3	TGTGCCAGCAGCCGGACCTTAGCGGCTAGCACAGATACGCAGTATTTT	CASSRTLAASTDTQYF
13	NA	NA	TRBV29-1	TRBJ1-2	TGCAGCGTTGAAGATCTTCCAGGGAAGGGCTACACCTTC	CSVEDLPGKGYTF
17	NA	TRBD2	TRBV15	TRBJ2-1	TGTGCCACCAGCCCTCCCCCGTCTAGCGGGAGGGGTCGAATTCATTTCTTC	CATSPPPSSGRGRIHFF
14	few	NA	TRBV6-1	TRBJ1-4	TGTGCCAGCAGTGAAGCGGAGGTTAATGAAAAACTGTTTTTT	CASSEAEVNEKLFF
14	NA	NA	TRBV28	TRBJ2-7	TGTGCCAGCAGTTATGGGGGGACGGGCTACGAGCAGTACTTC	CASSYGGTGYEQYF
13	NA	NA	TRBV15	TRBJ2-1	TGTGCCACCAGCAGAGATGGTGAGGGAGAGCAGTTCTTC	CATSRDGEGEQFF
16	NA	TRBD2	TRBV27	TRBJ2-3	TGTGCCAGCAGTTCCCTAAGCGGGAGTAGCACAGATACGCAGTATTTT	CASSSLSGSSTDTQYF
17	NA	NA	TRBV13	TRBJ1-3	TGTGCCAGCAGCGATCCGGGAGGGGGTACCGCTGGAAACACCATATATTTT	CASSDPGGGTAGNTIYF
20	NA	TRBD1	TRBV11-3	TRBJ1-1	TGTGCCAGCAGCGTTAGTGGGGGGACAGGGCTGTGGACGGCTAGCACTGAAGCTTTCTTT	CASSVSGGTGLWTASTEAFF
18	few	TRBD2	TRBV18	TRBJ2-1	TGTGCCAGCTCACCACCGAAAGGTAGCGGGAGGGCCTTCAATGAGCAGTTCTTC	CASSPPKGSGRAFNEQFF
15	NA	NA	TRBV18	TRBJ1-3	TGTGCCAGCTCTCGACAGGTTGACTCTGGAAACACCATATATTTT	CASSRQVDSGNTIYF
19	NA	NA	TRBV28	TRBJ1-6	TGTGCCAGCAGTTTAATTGGGGGACACGGAGAACACGTTCCCTCGCCCCTCCACTTT	CASSLIGGHGEHVPSPLHF
15	NA	NA	TRBV7-3	TRBJ1-1	TGTGCCAGCAGCAGAGACCCACAGAGCAACACTGAAGCTTTCTTT	CASSRDPQSNTEAFF
13	once	NA	TRBV5-6	TRBJ2-5	TGTGCCAGCAGCTTGGGGGGGGAAGAGACCCAGTACTTC	CASSLGGEETQYF
13	NA	NA	TRBV10-3	TRBJ2-7	TGTGCCATCAGTGTTGACATTGCCTACGAGCAGTACTTC	CAISVDIAYEQYF
13	NA	NA	TRBV7-2	TRBJ1-4	TGTGCCAGCAGCGAAGGGGGATTTGGAAAACTGTTTTTT	CASSEGGFGKLFF
14	NA	TRBD2	TRBV19	TRBJ2-7	TGTGCCAGTAGTATGGGACTAGCGTTGTACGAGCAGTACTTC	CASSMGLALYEQYF
14	NA	TRBD2	TRBV29-1	TRBJ2-7	TGCAGCGTTCGAGCGGGGGGGCCTTTTGGCGAGCAGTACTTC	CSVRAGGPFGEQYF
14	NA	NA	TRBV2	TRBJ2-1	TGTGCCAGCAATCTGGGGGCAGGGCCCAATGAGCAGTTCTTC	CASNLGAGPNEQFF
13	NA	NA	TRBV7-6	TRBJ2-5	TGTGCCAGCAGCTCCCAAAGGGGGGAGACCCAGTACTTC	CASSSQRGETQYF
16	NA	TRBD1	TRBV15	TRBJ1-4	TGTGCCACCAGCAGAGTGCCGACAGGGGGCCACGAAAAACTGTTTTTT	CATSRVPTGGHEKLFF
16	NA	TRBD2	TRBV5-1	TRBJ2-1	TGCGCCAGCAGCTTGGTGGACGGCGGGAGCTTCAATGAGCAGTTCTTC	CASSLVDGGSFNEQFF
15	NA	NA	TRBV19	TRBJ2-2	TGTGCCAGTAGTATGCCCCGCGGACTGACCGGGGAGCTGTTTTTT	CASSMPRGLTGELFF
16	NA	TRBD1	TRBV27	TRBJ2-3	TGTGCCAGCAGTTTTAAACCGGGACAGGGAACAGATACGCAGTATTTT	CASSFKPGQGTDTQYF
12	NA	NA	TRBV2	TRBJ1-6	TGTGCCAGCGGACAGATAAATTCACCCCTCCACTTT	CASGQINSPLHF
16	few	TRBD2	TRBV5-1	TRBJ2-3	TGCGCCAGCAGCTTGGATCCTAGCGGGGGAATTAATACGCAGTATTTT	CASSLDPSGGINTQYF